Presented here are 16 T cell receptor beta chains from one specimen sequenced in a study of T cells in localized non-small cell lung cancer. Some clones are missing from TCRdb's copy, which holds only in-frame ones; the method was immunoSEQ multiplex PCR. The data contain over 25,000 clones, approximately 90% of them singletons. The source material was PBMCs, sampled before any cancer treatment. The origin of the receptors is a man aged 35 to 70 with stage II lung adenocarcinoma.

This clone was seen only once. The CDR3 region is CAISESASGRAWETQYF. In DNA, the CDR3 is TGTGCCATCAGTGAGTCGGCTAGCGGGAGGGCCTGGGAGACCCAGTACTTC. V and J are TRBV10-3 and TRBJ2-5, with 12 bases aligning to TRBD2. Germline CDR1 and CDR2: ENHRY and SYGVKD. The CDR3 is 17 amino acids. V trimming: 0 bases; J trimming: 5 bases; junction bases outside the gene matches: 7.

This clone was recorded a few times. CDR3 amino acids: CASSERRWGTQYF. CDR3 sequence (DNA): TGTGCCAGCAGTGAAAGAAGGTGGGGTACGCAGTATTTT. The chain employs TRBV6-1 and TRBJ2-3; D gene unclear. V lost 2 bases and J 8 bases, leaving 11 bases between the germline ends. The V gene's germline CDR1 is MNHNS and CDR2 SASEGT. The CDR3 extends over 13 amino acids.

The chain links TRBV9 to TRBJ2-7; possible D gene TRBD1, 5 bases. The germline V gene encodes CDR1 SGDLS and CDR2 YYNGEE. The CDR3 runs 14 residues. V lost 2 bases to trimming and J lost 1 base, with 10 bases between them. The CDR3 DNA reads TGTGCCAGCAGCGTGACAGATCAATCCTACGAGCAGTACTTC. Translation: CASSVTDQSYEQYF.

The chain links TRBV10-2 to TRBJ2-1; no reliable D call. This CDR3 spans 15 amino acids. V was trimmed by 0 bases and J by 2 bases, leaving 8 bases between them. Germline CDR1 is WSHSY and CDR2 is SAAADI. This CDR3 is CASSESGATYNEQFF. The CDR3 DNA is TGCGCCAGCAGTGAGTCGGGCGCCACCTACAATGAGCAGTTCTTC.

The V gene is TRBV5-8, the J gene TRBJ2-5, with D perhaps TRBD1 or TRBD2 (5 bases each). Trimming took 4 bases from V and 7 from J, leaving 17 bases between them. CDR3 length: 14 amino acids. Germline V gene data show CDR1 as SGHTS and CDR2 as YDEGEE. CDR3: CASSGGPVVRTQYF. The CDR3, as DNA: TGTGCCAGCAGCGGGGGACCGGTGGTTCGGACCCAGTACTTC.

The chain employs TRBV29-1 and TRBJ1-2, with TRBD1 matching 7 bases. The CDR3 runs 13 residues. Per germline, CDR1 SQVTM and CDR2 ANQGSEA. Unmatched junction bases numbered 10, after V lost 7 bases and J lost 5 bases. The CDR3 here is CSARRTGGYGYTF. The CDR3 DNA is TGCAGCGCTCGAAGGACAGGAGGGTATGGCTACACCTTC.

The chain employs TRBV19 and TRBJ1-1, with a weak D call TRBD1 (5 bases). The CDR3 loop spans 14 amino acids. Trimming stripped 5 bases from V and 5 bases from J, with 15 bases between. CDR1 LNHDA and CDR2 SQIVND come from the germline V gene (reference sequence). The CDR3 protein is CASSFSLGRTEAFF. CDR3 nucleotide sequence: TGTGCCAGTAGTTTCTCCTTGGGGCGTACTGAAGCTTTCTTT.

The genes are TRBV19 and TRBJ2-1; 8 bases match TRBD2. The length of the CDR3 is 15 residues. J lost 6 bases, V lost 5 bases, and 9 bases had no gene match. Germline CDR1 reads LNHDA; CDR2 reads SQIVND (reference sequence). This CDR3 reads CASSPFSSGPNEQFF. In DNA, the CDR3 is TGTGCCAGTAGTCCTTTCTCTAGCGGGCCCAATGAGCAGTTCTTC.

The table lists this clone with a count of one. The chain uses TRBV14 and TRBJ2-5; possibly TRBD2 for D (5 bases). Germline V gene sequence: CDR1 SGHDN, CDR2 FVKESK. V dropped 0 bases and J dropped 6 bases, with 17 bases sitting between them. There are 16 residues in the CDR3. The CDR3 here is CASSQDVGGFTKTQYF. CDR3 sequence (DNA): TGTGCCAGCAGCCAAGATGTCGGAGGTTTTACGAAGACCCAGTACTTC.

This chain's CDR3 is CASYDQSSYEQYF. The CDR3 nucleotides are TGTGCCAGCTACGATCAGAGCTCCTACGAGCAGTACTTC. The chain has TRBV28 and TRBJ2-7; D remains ambiguous. V was pared by 8 bases and J by 0 bases, with 11 bases between. The CDR3 spans 13 residues. Germline CDR1 MDHEN, CDR2 SYDVKM. Full variable domain (missing parts from reference TRBV28 and TRBJ2-7): DVKVTQSSRYLVKRTGEKVFLECVQDMDHENMFWYRQDPGLGLRLIYFSYDVKMKEKGDIPEGYSVSREKKERFSLILESASTNQTSMYLCASYDQSSYEQYFGPGTRLTVT.

The chain recombines TRBV18 with TRBJ2-2, with TRBD2 matching over 13 bases. This CDR3 comprises 19 residues. V shed 3 bases, J shed 0 bases, and the junction held 7 bases outside the gene matches. Germline V CDR1 and CDR2: KGHSH, LQKENI. CDR3 coding DNA: TGTGCCAGCTCACCGACTATTGGGACTAGCGGGGCGAACACCGGGGAGCTGTTTTTT. This sequence encodes CASSPTIGTSGANTGELFF.

The chain combines TRBV7-2 with TRBJ1-1; D perhaps matches TRBD1 (6 bases). Trimming removed 2 bases at V and 11 bases at J, with 15 bases between. This CDR3 comprises 13 residues. CDR1 and CDR2 (germline): SGHTA, FQGNSA. CDR3 coding DNA: TGTGCCAGCAGCTTAAGGCTGGGGGGGCTGGCTTTCTTT. Its protein is CASSLRLGGLAFF.

This sequence joins TRBV5-8 and TRBJ1-2, with no clear D. The ends were cut back, 1 base at V and 5 bases at J, with 15 bases in the middle. The CDR3 is 15 residues long. Germline CDR1 SGHTS, CDR2 YDEGEE. CDR3 coding DNA: TGTGCCAGCAGCTTGACACAGAACCTTCGGTATGGCTACACCTTC. Residues: CASSLTQNLRYGYTF.

V is TRBV18 and J is TRBJ2-2; TRBD1 matches at 7 bases. The CDR3 totals 15 residues. Germline values: CDR1 KGHSH, CDR2 LQKENI. After removal of 5 bases from V and 8 bases from J, the junction contained 11 bases not matched to a gene. The CDR3 coding sequence is TGTGCCAGCTCATCTCGCGACAGGGCCTCGGGGGAGCTGTTTTTT. It specifies CASSSRDRASGELFF. The full variable domain, rest sourced from reference TRBV18 and TRBJ2-2, is NAGVMQNPRHLVRRRGQEARLRCSPMKGHSHVYWYRQLPEEGLKFMVYLQKENIIDESGMPKERFSAEFPKEGPSILRIQQVVRGDSAAYFCASSSRDRASGELFFGEGSRLTVL.

The chain uses TRBV5-1 and TRBJ1-1, with a weak D call TRBD1 (5 bases). The CDR3 has 14 residues. The V end was cut by 5 bases, the J end by 4 bases, with 15 bases between. Germline assignment: CDR1 SGHRS and CDR2 YFSETQ. CDR3 bases: TGCGCCAGCAGGTCGGACTGGGGGAGCACTGAAGCTTTCTTT. Protein: CASRSDWGSTEAFF.

V usage is TRBV10-3 and J usage is TRBJ1-4; 7 nucleotides agree with TRBD1. Germline loops: CDR1 ENHRY, CDR2 SYGVKD. The V segment lost 2 bases and the J segment 11 bases; nucleotides outside the gene matches: 8. This CDR3 contains 14 residues. The DNA of the CDR3 is TGTGCCATCAGTGAGCCCCGAGGGGGCGGCAAACTGTTTTTT. This codes for CAISEPRGGGKLFF.